These T cell receptor beta chains were read from a single sample in a study of blood T cell repertoires in COVID-19. TCRdb's table, derived via immunoSEQ multiplex PCR, lists solely in-frame clones and lacks some. The table shows approximately 240,000 clones, with around 83% occurring only once. The sequenced material came from peripheral blood. The receptors stem from a woman in her thirties or forties who had recovered from COVID-19. CDR3s include the opening cysteine and the closing phenylalanine or tryptophan. The D gene is left open where the match is weak. Clone size is stated in some rows and not others, as once, few, many or a class when expanded.

.,TRBV5-1,TRBJ2-3,TRBD2,CASSSDGGGLTDTQYF,TGCGCCAGCAGCTCGGATGGCGGGGGACTCACAGATACGCAGTATTTT
.,TRBV7-3,TRBJ2-3,.,CASSDRGGADTQYF,TGTGCCAGCAGCGATCGGGGCGGGGCAGATACGCAGTATTTT
.,TRBV11-2,TRBJ1-2,TRBD1,CASSRDRGISYGYTF,TGTGCCAGCAGCCGAGACAGGGGGATTTCCTATGGCTACACCTTC
.,TRBV21-1,TRBJ1-3,.,CASHGEDSGNTIYF,TGTGCCAGCCATGGTGAGGACTCTGGAAACACCATATATTTT
few,TRBV18,TRBJ1-3,.,CASSPLMRLSGNTIYF,TGTGCCAGCTCACCACTTATGAGATTGTCCGGAAACACCATATATTTT
.,TRBV4-3,TRBJ2-6,TRBD2,CASSQVLAVSSGANVLTF,TGCGCCAGCAGCCAAGTCCTAGCGGTGAGCTCTGGGGCCAACGTCCTGACTTTC
.,TRBV3-1/TRBV3-2,TRBJ2-3,TRBD2,CASSYQLAGSTDTQYF,TGTGCCAGCAGCTATCAACTAGCGGGGTCCACAGATACGCAGTATTTT
.,TRBV18,TRBJ1-2,.,CASSLMKGRGNYGYTF,TGTGCCAGCTCCCTAATGAAGGGGAGGGGTAACTATGGCTACACCTTC
.,TRBV6-5,TRBJ2-7,TRBD1,CASRRTGSYEQYF,TGTGCCAGCCGTAGGACAGGCAGCTACGAGCAGTACTTC
.,TRBV18,TRBJ1-1,.,CASSPAALNTEAFF,TGTGCCAGCTCACCGGCGGCCCTAAACACTGAAGCTTTCTTT
few,TRBV5-8,TRBJ2-5,.,CASSATGLETQYF,TGTGCCAGCAGCGCAACAGGGCTAGAGACCCAGTACTTC
.,TRBV5-8,TRBJ2-7,.,CASSLAGGGAYEQYF,TGTGCCAGCAGCTTGGCTGGAGGGGGGGCCTACGAGCAGTACTTC
.,TRBV5-6,TRBJ2-3,.,CASSLPGLPFTDTQYF,TGTGCCAGCAGCTTACCGGGACTGCCGTTCACAGATACGCAGTATTTT
.,TRBV7-2,TRBJ2-2,TRBD2,CASSKDGMSGGFTGELFF,TGTGCCAGCAGCAAAGATGGGATGAGCGGGGGTTTCACCGGGGAGCTGTTTTTT
few,TRBV6-2/TRBV6-3,TRBJ1-2,TRBD1,CASSKYGTGGYGYTF,TGTGCCAGCAGCAAGTACGGAACAGGGGGATATGGCTACACCTTC
.,TRBV13,TRBJ2-7,.,CASSSRNRVTYEQYF,TGTGCCAGCAGCTCACGGAACAGGGTTACCTACGAGCAGTACTTC
.,TRBV7-9,TRBJ1-2,.,CASSLEFRYGYTF,TGTGCCAGCAGCTTAGAGTTCAGATATGGCTACACCTTC
.,TRBV9,TRBJ1-2,.,CASSPTDNSYYGYTF,TGTGCCAGCAGCCCGACGGATAACAGTTACTATGGCTACACCTTC
.,TRBV6-5,TRBJ1-2,TRBD1,CASSYSAGGEDGYTF,TGTGCCAGCAGTTACTCGGCAGGGGGCGAGGATGGCTACACCTTC
.,TRBV3-1/TRBV3-2,TRBJ2-5,TRBD1,CASSPDRVGETQYF,TGTGCCAGCAGCCCAGACAGGGTCGGAGAGACCCAGTACTTC
.,TRBV5-1,TRBJ2-1,TRBD2,CASSLLAGPYNEQFF,TGCGCCAGCAGCTTGCTAGCGGGGCCCTACAATGAGCAGTTCTTC
.,TRBV2,TRBJ2-7,.,CASRVSSYEQYF,TGTGCCAGCCGGGTTAGCTCCTACGAGCAGTACTTC
.,TRBV21-1,TRBJ1-1,.,CASTKMVHWDRGTNTEAFF,TGTGCCAGCACCAAAATGGTTCATTGGGACAGGGGTACGAACACTGAAGCTTTCTTT
.,TRBV6-5,TRBJ2-3,.,CASSLSGTGWTDTQYF,TGTGCCAGCAGTTTGTCAGGGACTGGATGGACAGATACGCAGTATTTT
.,TRBV5-1,TRBJ1-4,.,CASSLAEGDELFF,TGCGCCAGCAGCTTGGCCGAGGGGGACGAACTGTTTTTT
.,TRBV6-5,TRBJ2-7,TRBD1,CASRRDRFYEQYF,TGTGCCAGCAGGAGGGACAGATTCTACGAGCAGTACTTC